Listed below are T cell receptor beta chains from one sample, sequenced in a study of blood T cell repertoires in COVID-19. Only in-frame clones appear in the TCRdb table, and some are missing; sequencing was by immunoSEQ multiplex PCR. The sample gives almost 90,000 clones, approximately 88% of which show up once; roughly 11% is in the top ten. Source material: peripheral blood. These TCRs come from an elderly man with acute or convalescent COVID-19. Both conserved end residues are part of each CDR3. Clone size is shown for a subset of rows, as once, few, many or a class of expanded clone.

V gene: TRBV5-8; J gene: TRBJ1-4; clone size: once; CDR3 protein: CASSTGTFATNEKLFF
V gene: TRBV5-1; J gene: TRBJ1-2; clone size: NA; CDR3 protein: CASNPQGDAYGYTF
V gene: TRBV7-5; J gene: TRBJ1-1; clone size: few; CDR3 protein: CVRSFPGRECSTEAFF
V gene: TRBV18; J gene: TRBJ2-2; clone size: NA; CDR3 protein: CASSPRQGQATGELFF
V gene: TRBV5-1; J gene: TRBJ1-1; clone size: NA; CDR3 protein: CASSEDSNMNTEAFF
V gene: TRBV7-8; J gene: TRBJ2-1; clone size: NA; CDR3 protein: CASSRPGQGPVEQFF
V gene: TRBV2; J gene: TRBJ2-1; clone size: NA; CDR3 protein: CASSERAGVWNEQFF
V gene: TRBV10-3; J gene: TRBJ2-7; clone size: NA; CDR3 protein: CAISDPKAGGFGEQYF
V gene: TRBV5-6; J gene: TRBJ2-1; clone size: NA; CDR3 protein: CASSLGSQGGYNEQFF
V gene: TRBV11-1; J gene: TRBJ2-2; clone size: once; CDR3 protein: CASSRTGRTGELFF
V gene: TRBV11-3; J gene: TRBJ2-3; clone size: NA; CDR3 protein: CASSLLGPGDTQYF
V gene: TRBV13; J gene: TRBJ1-1; clone size: NA; CDR3 protein: CASRGRGWRDTEAFF
V gene: TRBV19; J gene: TRBJ1-5; clone size: few; CDR3 protein: CASSILHRDQPQHF
V gene: TRBV18; J gene: NA; clone size: once; CDR3 protein: CASFSGSSSYEQYF
V gene: TRBV15; J gene: TRBJ2-1; clone size: NA; CDR3 protein: CATSRPSWAGRNEQFF
V gene: TRBV6-2/TRBV6-3; J gene: TRBJ2-6; clone size: NA; CDR3 protein: CASSSLGQGTSGANVLTF
V gene: TRBV7-2; J gene: TRBJ2-3; clone size: once; CDR3 protein: CASSVQGASTDTQYF
V gene: TRBV24-1; J gene: TRBJ2-1; clone size: NA; CDR3 protein: CATREAGGPYNEQFF
V gene: TRBV7-2; J gene: TRBJ2-5; clone size: NA; CDR3 protein: CASSPTWTTFQETQYF
V gene: TRBV24-1; J gene: TRBJ2-5; clone size: NA; CDR3 protein: CATSDPGTAGETQYF
V gene: TRBV9; J gene: TRBJ1-3; clone size: NA; CDR3 protein: CASRVGMTGNTIYF
V gene: TRBV12-5; J gene: TRBJ2-5; clone size: once; CDR3 protein: CASGRGMGRQETQYF
V gene: TRBV5-1; J gene: TRBJ2-5; clone size: NA; CDR3 protein: CASSSGLAGEQTQYF
V gene: TRBV20-1; J gene: TRBJ2-1; clone size: NA; CDR3 protein: CGLAEISEQFF
V gene: TRBV5-5; J gene: TRBJ1-5; clone size: once; CDR3 protein: CASSLGGGYNQPQHF
V gene: TRBV6-2/TRBV6-3; J gene: TRBJ1-4; clone size: few; CDR3 protein: CASSSPGATTNEKLFF
V gene: TRBV5-6; J gene: TRBJ1-5; clone size: NA; CDR3 protein: CASSLARSTEHF
V gene: TRBV2; J gene: TRBJ2-3; clone size: NA; CDR3 protein: CASSVGGYADTQYF
V gene: TRBV30; J gene: TRBJ2-5; clone size: NA; CDR3 protein: CAWRGTIQETQYF
V gene: TRBV20-1; J gene: TRBJ2-1; clone size: NA; CDR3 protein: CSASGREGLYNEQFF
V gene: TRBV30; J gene: TRBJ1-1; clone size: NA; CDR3 protein: CAWSSGARITEAFF
V gene: TRBV14; J gene: TRBJ2-7; clone size: NA; CDR3 protein: CASSQGFLAAYEQYF
V gene: TRBV7-2; J gene: TRBJ2-4; clone size: NA; CDR3 protein: CASSLALAGGAKNIQYF
V gene: TRBV5-1; J gene: TRBJ1-5; clone size: NA; CDR3 protein: CASSPTGGSQPQHF
V gene: TRBV6-5; J gene: TRBJ1-5; clone size: NA; CDR3 protein: CASSYGESNQPQHF
V gene: TRBV3-1/TRBV3-2; J gene: TRBJ1-6; clone size: NA; CDR3 protein: CASSPGQGMLNSPLHF
V gene: TRBV5-6; J gene: TRBJ1-6; clone size: few; CDR3 protein: CASSGLMGGSPLHF
V gene: TRBV4-3; J gene: TRBJ1-4; clone size: few; CDR3 protein: CASSQGVDRVGEKLFF
V gene: TRBV4-2; J gene: TRBJ2-7; clone size: NA; CDR3 protein: CASSLTGPYEQYF
V gene: TRBV5-1; J gene: TRBJ1-2; clone size: NA; CDR3 protein: CASSNPDRPNYGYTF
V gene: TRBV5-1; J gene: TRBJ2-2; clone size: NA; CDR3 protein: CASSSGTYSTGELFF
V gene: TRBV11-2; J gene: TRBJ1-2; clone size: NA; CDR3 protein: CASSLTSGTITYGYTF
V gene: TRBV11-2; J gene: TRBJ1-2; clone size: NA; CDR3 protein: CASSLGQGVVYGYTF
V gene: TRBV10-3; J gene: TRBJ2-3; clone size: NA; CDR3 protein: CAISEGLAGSTDTQYF